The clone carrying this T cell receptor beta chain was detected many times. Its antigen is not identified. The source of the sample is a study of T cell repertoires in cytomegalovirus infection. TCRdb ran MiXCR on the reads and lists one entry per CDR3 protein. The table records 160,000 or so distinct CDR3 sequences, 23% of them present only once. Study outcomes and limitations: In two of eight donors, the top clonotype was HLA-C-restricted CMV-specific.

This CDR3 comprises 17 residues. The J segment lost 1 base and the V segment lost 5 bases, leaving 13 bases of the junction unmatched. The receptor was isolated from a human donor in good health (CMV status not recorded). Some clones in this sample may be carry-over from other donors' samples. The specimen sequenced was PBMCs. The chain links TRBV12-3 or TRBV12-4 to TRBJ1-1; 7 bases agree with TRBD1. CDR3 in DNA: TGTGCCAGCAGTCCTTCTCGGGACAGCCGGGGGAACACTGAAGCTTTCTTT. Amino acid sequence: CASSPSRDSRGNTEAFF.